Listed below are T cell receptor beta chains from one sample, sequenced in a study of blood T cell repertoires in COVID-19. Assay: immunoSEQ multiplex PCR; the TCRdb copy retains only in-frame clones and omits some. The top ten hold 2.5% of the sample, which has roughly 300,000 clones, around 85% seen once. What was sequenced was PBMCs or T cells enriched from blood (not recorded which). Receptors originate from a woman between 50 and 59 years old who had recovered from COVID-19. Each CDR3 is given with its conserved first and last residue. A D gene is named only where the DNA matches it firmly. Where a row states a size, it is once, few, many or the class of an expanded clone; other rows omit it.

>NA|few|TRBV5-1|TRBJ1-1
TGCGCCAGCACCCGGACTGGCATGCGGACTGAAGCTTTCTTT
CASTRTGMRTEAFF
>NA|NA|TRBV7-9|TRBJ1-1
TGTGCCAGCAGCTTATTAGAGGAAGCTTTCTTT
CASSLLEEAFF
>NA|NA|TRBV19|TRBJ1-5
TGTGCCAGTAGTAGAGGGGACTCCAATCAGCCCCAGCATTTT
CASSRGDSNQPQHF
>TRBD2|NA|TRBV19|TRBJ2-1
TGTGCCAGTAGGGACGGGGTAGCGGGAGTGGGTATGGATGAGCAGTTCTTC
CASRDGVAGVGMDEQFF
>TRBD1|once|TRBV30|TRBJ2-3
TGTGCCTGGAGTACAGGGGGCCTAAAGGATACGCAGTATTTT
CAWSTGGLKDTQYF
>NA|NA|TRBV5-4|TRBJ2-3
TGTGCCAGCAGCTCCCAGTTGAGCACAGATACGCAGTATTTT
CASSSQLSTDTQYF
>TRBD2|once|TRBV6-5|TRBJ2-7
TGTGCCAGCAGTTATAGCGGGAGGAACGAGCAGTACTTC
CASSYSGRNEQYF
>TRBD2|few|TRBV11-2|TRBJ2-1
TGTGCCAGCAGCTTAGTGTGGGGGGGCTCCTACAATGAGCAGTTCTTC
CASSLVWGGSYNEQFF
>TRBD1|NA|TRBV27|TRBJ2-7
TGTGCCAGCAGTTTAGCGGGACAGGGTTACGAGCAGTACTTC
CASSLAGQGYEQYF
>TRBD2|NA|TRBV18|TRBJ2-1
TGTGCCAGCTCACCACGGGTAGCGGGAGGGAAAGATGAGCAGTTCTTC
CASSPRVAGGKDEQFF
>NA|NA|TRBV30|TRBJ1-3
TGTGCCTGGAGTGCGGACAGTCGTAGCTCTGGAAACACCATATATTTT
CAWSADSRSSGNTIYF
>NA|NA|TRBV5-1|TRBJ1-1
TGCGCCAGCAGCTCGGTCCCTCCGAGCACTGAAGCTTTCTTT
CASSSVPPSTEAFF
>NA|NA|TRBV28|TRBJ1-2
TGTGCCAGCAGTTTGGGGGGAATCGGGTATGGCTACACCTTC
CASSLGGIGYGYTF
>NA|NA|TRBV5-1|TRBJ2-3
TGCGCCAGCAGCTTGGGGACTGCGGGGGATACGCAGTATTTT
CASSLGTAGDTQYF
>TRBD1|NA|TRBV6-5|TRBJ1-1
TGTGCCAGCAGTAACCGGGACAGGGTCATCACTGAAGCTTTCTTT
CASSNRDRVITEAFF
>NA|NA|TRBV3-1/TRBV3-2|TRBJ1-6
TGTGCCAGCAGCCAAGTGACGGGGAATTCACCCCTCCACTTT
CASSQVTGNSPLHF
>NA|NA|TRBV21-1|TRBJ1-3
TGTGCCAGCAGCAATCGCGGACAGGGCCCTGGAAACACCATATATTTT
CASSNRGQGPGNTIYF
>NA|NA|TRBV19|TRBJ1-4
TGTGCCAGTAGTATTCCAGGGGTTGATGAAAAACTGTTTTTT
CASSIPGVDEKLFF